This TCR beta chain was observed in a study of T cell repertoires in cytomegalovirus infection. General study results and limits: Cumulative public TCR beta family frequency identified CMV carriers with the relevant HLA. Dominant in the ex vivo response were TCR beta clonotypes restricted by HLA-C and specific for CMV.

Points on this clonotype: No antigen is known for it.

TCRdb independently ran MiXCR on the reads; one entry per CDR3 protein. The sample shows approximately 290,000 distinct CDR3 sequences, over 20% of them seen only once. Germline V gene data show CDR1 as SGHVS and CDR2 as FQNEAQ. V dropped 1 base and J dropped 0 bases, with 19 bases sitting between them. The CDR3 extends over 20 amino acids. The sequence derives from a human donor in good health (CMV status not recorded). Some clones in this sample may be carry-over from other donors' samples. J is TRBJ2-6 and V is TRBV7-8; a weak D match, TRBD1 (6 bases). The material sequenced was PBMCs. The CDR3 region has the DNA TGTGCCAGCAGCTTAGGGTCATTGGGCAGGGGTTACTCTGGGGCCAACGTCCTGACTTTC. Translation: CASSLGSLGRGYSGANVLTF.